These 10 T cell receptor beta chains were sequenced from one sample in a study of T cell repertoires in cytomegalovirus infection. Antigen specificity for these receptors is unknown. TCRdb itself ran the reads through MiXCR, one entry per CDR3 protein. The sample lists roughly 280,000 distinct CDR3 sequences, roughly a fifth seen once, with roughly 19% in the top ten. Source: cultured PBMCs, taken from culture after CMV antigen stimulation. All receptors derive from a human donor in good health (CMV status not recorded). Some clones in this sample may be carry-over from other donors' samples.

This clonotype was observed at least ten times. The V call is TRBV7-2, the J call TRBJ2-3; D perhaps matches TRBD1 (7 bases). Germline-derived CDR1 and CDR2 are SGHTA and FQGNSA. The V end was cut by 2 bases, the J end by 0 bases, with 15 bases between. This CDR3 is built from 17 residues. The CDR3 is CASSLLVRGASTDTQYF. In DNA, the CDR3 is TGTGCCAGCAGCTTATTGGTCAGGGGGGCCAGCACAGATACGCAGTATTTT.

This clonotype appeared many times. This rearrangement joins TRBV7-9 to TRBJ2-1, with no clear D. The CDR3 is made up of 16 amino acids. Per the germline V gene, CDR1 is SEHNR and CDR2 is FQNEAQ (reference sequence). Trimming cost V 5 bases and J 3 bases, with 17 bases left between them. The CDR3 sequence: CASSPPQVSDYNEQFF. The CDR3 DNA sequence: TGTGCCAGCAGCCCCCCGCAGGTTTCGGACTACAATGAGCAGTTCTTC.

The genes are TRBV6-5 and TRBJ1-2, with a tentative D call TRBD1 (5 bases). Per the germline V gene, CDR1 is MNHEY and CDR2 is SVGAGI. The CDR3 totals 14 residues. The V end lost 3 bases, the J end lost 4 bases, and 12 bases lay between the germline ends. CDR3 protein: CASSYADRGYGYTF. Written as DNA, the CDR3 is TGTGCCAGCAGTTATGCCGACAGAGGCTATGGCTACACCTTC.

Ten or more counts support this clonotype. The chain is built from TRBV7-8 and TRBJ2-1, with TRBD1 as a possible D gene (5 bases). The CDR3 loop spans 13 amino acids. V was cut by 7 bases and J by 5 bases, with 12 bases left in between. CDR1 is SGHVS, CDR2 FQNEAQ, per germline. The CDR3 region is CASTEQGHNEQFF. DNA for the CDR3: TGTGCCAGCACCGAGCAGGGTCACAATGAGCAGTTCTTC.

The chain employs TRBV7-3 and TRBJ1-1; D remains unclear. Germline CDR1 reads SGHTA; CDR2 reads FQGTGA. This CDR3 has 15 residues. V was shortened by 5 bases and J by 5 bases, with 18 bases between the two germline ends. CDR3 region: CASSEDAGPGTEAFF. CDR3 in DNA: TGTGCCAGCAGCGAGGACGCCGGGCCCGGGACTGAAGCTTTCTTT.

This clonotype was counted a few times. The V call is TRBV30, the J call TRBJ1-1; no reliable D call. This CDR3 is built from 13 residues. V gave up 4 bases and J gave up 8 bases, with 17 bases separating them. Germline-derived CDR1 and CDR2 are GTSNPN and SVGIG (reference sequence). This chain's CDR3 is CAWISDGLREAFF. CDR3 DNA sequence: TGTGCCTGGATATCGGACGGCTTGAGAGAAGCTTTCTTT.

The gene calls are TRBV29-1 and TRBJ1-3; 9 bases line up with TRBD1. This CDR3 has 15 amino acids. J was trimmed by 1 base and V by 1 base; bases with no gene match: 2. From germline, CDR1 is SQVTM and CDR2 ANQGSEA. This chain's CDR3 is CSVEGTGESGNTIYF. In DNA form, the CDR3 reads TGCAGCGTTGAAGGGACAGGGGAATCTGGAAACACCATATATTTT.

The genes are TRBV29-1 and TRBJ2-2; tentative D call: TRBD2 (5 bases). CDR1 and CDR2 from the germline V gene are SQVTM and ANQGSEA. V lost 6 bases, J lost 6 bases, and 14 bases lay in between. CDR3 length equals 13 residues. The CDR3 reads CSVPRGSAGELFF. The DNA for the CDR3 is TGCAGCGTCCCCCGGGGTTCGGCCGGGGAGCTGTTTTTT.

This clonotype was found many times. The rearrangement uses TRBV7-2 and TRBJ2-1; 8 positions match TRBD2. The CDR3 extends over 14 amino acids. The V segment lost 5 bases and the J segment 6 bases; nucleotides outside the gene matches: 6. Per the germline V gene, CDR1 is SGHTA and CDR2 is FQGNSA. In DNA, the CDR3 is TGTGCCAGCAGCCCCCGGACTAGCTTCAATGAGCAGTTCTTC. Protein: CASSPRTSFNEQFF.

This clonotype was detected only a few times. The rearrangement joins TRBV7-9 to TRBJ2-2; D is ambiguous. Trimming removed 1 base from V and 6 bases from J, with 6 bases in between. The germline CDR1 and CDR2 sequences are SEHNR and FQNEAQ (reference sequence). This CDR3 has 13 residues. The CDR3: CASSLDPPGELFF. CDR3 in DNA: TGTGCCAGCAGCTTAGATCCCCCCGGGGAGCTGTTTTTT.